This paragraph covers one T cell receptor (beta chain) sequence. The sample belongs to a study of shared clonotypes between healthy human individuals. The method was immunoSEQ multiplex PCR; TCRdb's version includes in-frame clones alone and lacks a portion of them. Of approximately 2.3 million clones listed, 85% to 95% are singletons. The germline V gene encodes CDR1 SQVTM and CDR2 ANQGSEA. The CDR3 extends over 13 amino acids. The sequencing input was naive CD4+ T cells from PBMCs. Subset of the sample: CD45RA+ positively selected. This sequence joins TRBV29-1 and TRBJ2-5, with D perhaps matching TRBD1 (5 bases). The J call could be wrong; TRBJ2-7 is a better fit for the DNA end. The sequence was collected from a man aged 18 to 29 in good health. Some clones in this sample may be carry-over from other donors' samples. CDR3 in amino acids: CSASGNSLYEQYF. The CDR3, as DNA: TGCAGCGCCTCAGGGAACAGCCTCTACGAGCAGTACTTC.